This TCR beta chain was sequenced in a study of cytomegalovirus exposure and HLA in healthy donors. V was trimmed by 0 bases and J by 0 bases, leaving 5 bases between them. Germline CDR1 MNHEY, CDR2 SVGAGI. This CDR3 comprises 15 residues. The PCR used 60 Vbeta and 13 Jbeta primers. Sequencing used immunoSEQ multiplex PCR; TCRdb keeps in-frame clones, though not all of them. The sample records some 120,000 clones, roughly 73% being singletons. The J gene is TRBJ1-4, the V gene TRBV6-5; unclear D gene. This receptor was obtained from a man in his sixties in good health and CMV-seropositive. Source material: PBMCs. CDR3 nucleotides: TGTGCCAGCAGTTACTCGAGAGCAACTAATGAAAAACTGTTTTTT. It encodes CASSYSRATNEKLFF.